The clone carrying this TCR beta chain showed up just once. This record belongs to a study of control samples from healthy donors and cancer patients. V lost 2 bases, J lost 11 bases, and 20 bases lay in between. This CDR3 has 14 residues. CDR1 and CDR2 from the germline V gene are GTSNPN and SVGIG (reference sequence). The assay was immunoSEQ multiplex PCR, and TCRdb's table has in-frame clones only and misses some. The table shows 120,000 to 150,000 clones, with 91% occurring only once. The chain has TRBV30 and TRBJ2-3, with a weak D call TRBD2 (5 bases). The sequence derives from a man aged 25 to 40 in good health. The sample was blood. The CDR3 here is CAWSLGRLGGGQYF. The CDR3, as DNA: TGTGCCTGGAGTCTTGGCCGGTTGGGCGGAGGGCAGTATTTT.